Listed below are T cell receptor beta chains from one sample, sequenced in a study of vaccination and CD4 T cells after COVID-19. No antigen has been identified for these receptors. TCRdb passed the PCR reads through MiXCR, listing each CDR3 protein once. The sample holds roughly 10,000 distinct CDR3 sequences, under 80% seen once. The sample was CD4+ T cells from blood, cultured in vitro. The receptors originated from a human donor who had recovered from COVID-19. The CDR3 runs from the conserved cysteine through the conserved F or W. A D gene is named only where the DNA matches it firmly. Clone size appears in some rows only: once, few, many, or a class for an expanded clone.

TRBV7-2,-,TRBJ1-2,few,TGTGCCAGCAGCTTTACTTCGACAATCGAACAAGCTAACTATGGCTACACCTTC,CASSFTSTIEQANYGYTF
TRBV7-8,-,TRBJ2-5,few,TGTGCCAGCAGCTTAGCGGCTTTTGTCAGGGTCCGGCATCAAGAGACCCAGTACTTC,CASSLAAFVRVRHQETQYF
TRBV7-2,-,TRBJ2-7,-,TGTGCCAGCAGCTTGGGAGGCCGGTCGGGCGAGCAGTACTTC,CASSLGGRSGEQYF
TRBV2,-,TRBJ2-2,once,TGTGCCAGCAGTGAAATGGGCAGGGGGAACACCGGGGAGCTGTTTTTT,CASSEMGRGNTGELFF
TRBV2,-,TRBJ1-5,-,TGTGCCAGCAGTGAAGCAGTAGTGGGGGTGCCCCAGCATTTT,CASSEAVVGVPQHF
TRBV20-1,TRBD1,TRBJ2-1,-,TGCAGTGCTCTAGACAGGGGAAGCCCCTACAATGAGCAGTTCTTC,CSALDRGSPYNEQFF
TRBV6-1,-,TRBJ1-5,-,TGTGCCAGCAGCCCCGAAGGGGTTAGCAATCAGCCCCAGCATTTT,CASSPEGVSNQPQHF
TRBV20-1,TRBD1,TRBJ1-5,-,TGCAGTGCTGGGCATCGACAGGGTAACAATCAGCCCCAGCATTTT,CSAGHRQGNNQPQHF
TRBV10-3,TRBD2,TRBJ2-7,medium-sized,TGTGCCATCAGTGTTCAAAGCGGGAGTGACGAGCAGTACTTC,CAISVQSGSDEQYF
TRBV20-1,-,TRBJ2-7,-,TGCAGTGCTAGAGATCCTTGGAGAGCCGAGAGCTCCTACGAGCAGTACTTC,CSARDPWRAESSYEQYF
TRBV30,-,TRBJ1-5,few,TGTGCCTGGAGTGAGATCCTAAGCAATCAGCCCCAGCATTTT,CAWSEILSNQPQHF
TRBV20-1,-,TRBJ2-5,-,TGCAGTGCTAAGGGTGGGATTGGGGGCCGGGGAGAGACCCAGTACTTC,CSAKGGIGGRGETQYF
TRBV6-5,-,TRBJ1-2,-,TGTGCCAGCAGTTATGGGGACTATGGCTACACCTTC,CASSYGDYGYTF
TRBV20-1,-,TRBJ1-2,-,TGCAGTGCCCCGCCAAATCACTGGGGTGGCTACACCTTC,CSAPPNHWGGYTF
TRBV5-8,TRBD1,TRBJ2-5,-,TGTGCCAGCAGCGCAGGGACAGGGAACATCCAAGAGACCCAGTACTTC,CASSAGTGNIQETQYF
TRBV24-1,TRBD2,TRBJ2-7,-,TGTGCCACCAGCCCCTCCGGGACTAGAGACTACGAGCAGTACTTC,CATSPSGTRDYEQYF
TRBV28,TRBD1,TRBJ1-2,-,TGTGCCAGCAGTGTAACCGGACAGGGCGGGAGTGGCTACACCTTC,CASSVTGQGGSGYTF
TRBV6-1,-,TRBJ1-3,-,TGTGCCAGCAGTAAACACGGCTCTGGAAACACCATATATTTT,CASSKHGSGNTIYF
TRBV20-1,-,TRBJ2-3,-,TGCAGTGCTAGAGGGATCGAGCGGATCACAGATACGCAGTATTTT,CSARGIERITDTQYF
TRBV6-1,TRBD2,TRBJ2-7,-,TGTGCCAGCAGTCCCACTAGCGGGAGAAGCTCCGAGCAGTACTTC,CASSPTSGRSSEQYF
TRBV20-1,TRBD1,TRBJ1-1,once,TGCAGTGCTGCGGGACAGGACACTGAAGCTTTCTTT,CSAAGQDTEAFF
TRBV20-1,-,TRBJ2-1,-,TGCAGTGCCCGCCATTGGACGGGGGTAAGATACGATGAGCAGTTCTTC,CSARHWTGVRYDEQFF
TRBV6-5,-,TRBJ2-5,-,TGTGCCAGCAGTTACTTCGCCTCACAAGAGACCCAGTACTTC,CASSYFASQETQYF
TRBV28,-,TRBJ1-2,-,TGTGCCACGACAGCGCTCGTGGGTTATGGCTACACCTTC,CATTALVGYGYTF
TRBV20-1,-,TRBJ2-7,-,TGCAGTGCCTCGGACAGAACCTACGAGCAGTACTTC,CSASDRTYEQYF
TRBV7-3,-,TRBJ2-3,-,TGTGCCAGCAGCTTAACGGGGCTGAGCACAGATACGCAGTATTTT,CASSLTGLSTDTQYF
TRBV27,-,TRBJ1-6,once,TGTGCCAGCAGTTTATCTTTAGGGGTGATTTCACCCCTCCACTTT,CASSLSLGVISPLHF
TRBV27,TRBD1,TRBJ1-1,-,TGTGCCAGCAGCCTGACAGGGCGAGGGAACACTGAAGCTTTCTTT,CASSLTGRGNTEAFF
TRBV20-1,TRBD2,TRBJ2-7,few,TGCAGTGCCAAACCGGGACTAGCTTCCTACGAGCAGTACTTC,CSAKPGLASYEQYF
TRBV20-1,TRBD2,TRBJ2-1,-,TGCAGTGCTAGAGATGAGCCTAGCGGGAGTGTTGAGCAGTTCTTC,CSARDEPSGSVEQFF
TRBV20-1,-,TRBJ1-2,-,TGCAGTGCCCAAATCGGGACACCCAATGGCTACACCTTC,CSAQIGTPNGYTF
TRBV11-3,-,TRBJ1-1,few,TGTGCCAGCAGCCCAACCCAGGGTTCTGCTGAAGCTTTCTTT,CASSPTQGSAEAFF
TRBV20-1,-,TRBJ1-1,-,TGCAGTGCTAGAGATTCAGGGCAGGGGAACACTGAAGCTTTCTTT,CSARDSGQGNTEAFF
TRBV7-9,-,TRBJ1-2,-,TGTGCCAGCAGCTTCAAACCGGCCGTAGGACAGCCTAACTATGGCTACACCTTC,CASSFKPAVGQPNYGYTF
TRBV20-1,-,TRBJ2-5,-,TGCAGTGCTCGACAGGCGGGAAGAGGGGAGACCCAGTACTTC,CSARQAGRGETQYF
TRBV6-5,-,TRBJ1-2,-,TGTGCCAGCAGTTACTCCGAGCCCTATGGCTACACCTTC,CASSYSEPYGYTF
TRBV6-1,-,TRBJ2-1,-,TGTGCCAGCACTCGAACGACCAATGAGCAGTTCTTC,CASTRTTNEQFF
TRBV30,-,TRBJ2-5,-,TGTGCCTGGAGTGGGGAGGACGGTGGTGGGACCCAGTACTTC,CAWSGEDGGGTQYF
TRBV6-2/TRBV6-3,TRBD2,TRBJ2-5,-,TGTGCCAGCAGTTTCGAGGGACTAGTCCAAGAGACCCAGTACTTC,CASSFEGLVQETQYF
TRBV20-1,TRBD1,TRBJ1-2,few,TGCAGTGCTAGCCTCACCGGGACAGGGTATGGCTACACCTTC,CSASLTGTGYGYTF
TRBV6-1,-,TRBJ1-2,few,TGTGCCAGCAGTGAAGCGCATTCGAACTATGGCTACACCTTC,CASSEAHSNYGYTF
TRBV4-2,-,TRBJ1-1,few,TGTGCCAGCAGCCTTGGCATGGAGGAATCGGAAGCTTTCTTT,CASSLGMEESEAFF
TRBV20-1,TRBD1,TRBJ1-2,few,TGCAGTGCCCTAGCACAGGGGGCGGTTGGCTACACCTTC,CSALAQGAVGYTF
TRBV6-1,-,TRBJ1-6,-,TGTGCCAGCAGTGAAGCCTCTGTCGTAGGGTCCCTCCACTTT,CASSEASVVGSLHF
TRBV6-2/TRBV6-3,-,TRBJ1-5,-,TGTGCCAGCAGTTACTACGGGGGGAATCAGCCCCAGCATTTT,CASSYYGGNQPQHF
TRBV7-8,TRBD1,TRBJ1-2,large,TGTGCCAGCAGCTTAACTCCGGGACAGGGAATTGGCTACACCTTC,CASSLTPGQGIGYTF
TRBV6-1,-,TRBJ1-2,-,TGTGCCAGCAGTGAAGTCCTAACTCCGAACTATGGCTACACCTTC,CASSEVLTPNYGYTF
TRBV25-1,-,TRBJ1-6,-,TGTGCCAGCAAAAGACCGAATTCACCCCTCCACTTT,CASKRPNSPLHF
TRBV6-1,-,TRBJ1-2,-,TGTGCCAGCAGGACTATCGGACAGACCGGCTACACCTTC,CASRTIGQTGYTF
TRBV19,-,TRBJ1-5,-,TGTGCCAGTATCGAGAGACAGAGAGATCAGCCCCAGCATTTT,CASIERQRDQPQHF
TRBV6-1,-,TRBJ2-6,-,TGTGCCAGCATTCGTCACGGCTCTGGGGCCAACGTCCTGACTTTC,CASIRHGSGANVLTF
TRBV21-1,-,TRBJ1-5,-,TGTGCCAGCAGCAAAAGGGGTCCCTGCAATCAGCCCCAGCATTTT,CASSKRGPCNQPQHF
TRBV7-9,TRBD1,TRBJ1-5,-,TGTGCCAGCAGCTTCGCTTGGACAGGGTCCGATCAGCCCCAGCATTTT,CASSFAWTGSDQPQHF
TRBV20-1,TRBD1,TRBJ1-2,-,TGCAGTGCTTGGGACAGGGACTATGGCTACACCTTC,CSAWDRDYGYTF
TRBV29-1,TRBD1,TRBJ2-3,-,TGCAGCGTCTACCGTCAAGGACAGGGCACAGATACGCAGTATTTT,CSVYRQGQGTDTQYF